The 30 T cell receptor beta chains in this list originate from one sample, sequenced in a study of T cells in Graves' hyperthyroidism and ophthalmopathy. What was amplified from RNA transcripts were TCR beta CDR3 regions. Primed by the HTBI set, a first-round RT-PCR was run on the TCR CDR3. TCRdb re-analysed the multiplex PCR reads in MiXCR, keeping a single row per CDR3 protein. The repertoire holds 480,000 or so distinct CDR3 sequences, with 46% as singletons. The material sequenced was peripheral blood or thyroid tissue (not recorded which). These receptors originate from an adult woman with Graves' disease, either hyperthyroidism or ophthalmopathy (not recorded which).

The chain uses TRBV7-2 and TRBJ2-2; 8 bases map to TRBD1. J was trimmed by 5 bases and V by 3 bases; bases with no gene match: 14. Germline CDR1 SGHTA, CDR2 FQGNSA. The CDR3 extends over 18 amino acids. CDR3 sequence reads: CASSLSGRQGILTGELFF. The DNA for the CDR3 is TGTGCCAGCAGCTTGAGCGGAAGACAGGGGATTCTGACCGGGGAGCTGTTTTTT.

This clonotype was counted ten times or more. This chain joins TRBV5-1 and TRBJ2-5; tentatively, D is TRBD1 or TRBD2 (5 bases each). With 3 bases removed from V and 3 bases from J, the gap between germline ends came to 12 bases. The CDR3 runs to 14 residues. Germline CDR1 SGHRS, CDR2 YFSETQ. CDR3 bases: TGCGCCAGCAGCTACGTTGAGGGGAAAGAGACCCAGTACTTC. Translated: CASSYVEGKETQYF.

This rearrangement joins TRBV4-2 to TRBJ2-7, with D unclear. V was trimmed by 3 bases and J by 3 bases, leaving 21 bases between them. CDR3 length: 17 residues. Germline-derived CDR1 and CDR2 are LGHNA and YNFKEQ. Here the CDR3 reads CASSQGIRAEKGYEQYF. The CDR3 DNA reads as TGTGCCAGCAGCCAGGGGATTCGGGCCGAAAAAGGCTACGAGCAGTACTTC.

The chain links TRBV20-1 to TRBJ1-4, with 8 bases aligning to TRBD1. From germline, CDR1 is DFQATT and CDR2 SNEGSKA (reference sequence). This CDR3 has 12 residues. CDR3 nucleotides: TGCAGCGGACAGGGAATTTCGGAAAAACTGTTTTTT. Translation: CSGQGISEKLFF.

The chain recombines TRBV7-9 with TRBJ2-7; D unresolved. Trimming took off 5 bases at V and 2 bases at J, with 7 bases between the two ends. CDR3 size: 12 residues. The V gene's germline CDR1 is SEHNR and CDR2 FQNEAQ (reference sequence). This chain's CDR3 is CASSPTAYEQYF. The CDR3 region has the DNA TGTGCCAGCAGCCCCACGGCCTACGAGCAGTACTTC.

This clonotype was seen a handful of times. The rearrangement uses TRBV10-3 and TRBJ2-5, with D possibly being TRBD1 (6 bases). V was cut by 3 bases and J by 4 bases, with 15 bases left in between. The CDR3 is 15 amino acids. CDR1 ENHRY and CDR2 SYGVKD come from the germline V gene. CDR3 protein: CAISEQGSLGETQYF. Here the CDR3 DNA reads TGTGCCATCAGTGAACAGGGATCCCTCGGAGAGACCCAGTACTTC.

This clonotype was detected only a few times. The DNA for the CDR3 is TGTGCCAGCAGCTTTGGAAGGGGTGAGACCCAGTACTTC. Amino acid sequence: CASSFGRGETQYF. The chain is built from TRBV25-1 and TRBJ2-5; a possible D gene is TRBD1 (5 bases). V dropped 6 bases and J dropped 5 bases, with 13 bases sitting between them. The CDR3 totals 13 residues. Per the germline V gene, CDR1 is MGHDK and CDR2 is SYGVNS.

In its sample, this clonotype was seen many times. The CDR3 sequence is CAISEYTYEQYF. The CDR3 DNA reads as TGTGCCATCAGTGAGTATACCTACGAGCAGTACTTC. J is TRBJ2-7 and V is TRBV10-3; no definite D call. V lost 1 base and J 2 bases, leaving 3 bases between the germline ends. The CDR3 is 12 residues long. The germline CDR1 and CDR2 sequences are ENHRY and SYGVKD.

This chain uses TRBV20-1 with TRBJ1-5; no clear D gene. This CDR3 has 12 residues. Trimming left V 5 bases short and J 6 bases short, with 11 bases between. The germline V gene encodes CDR1 DFQATT and CDR2 SNEGSKA (reference sequence). The CDR3 here is CSAWEGIQPQHF. As DNA, the CDR3 is TGCAGTGCTTGGGAAGGTATTCAGCCCCAGCATTTT.

The chain recombines TRBV7-9 with TRBJ2-7, with 7 bases fitting TRBD1. The V gene end was trimmed by 4 bases and the J gene end by 4 bases; junction bases not matched to a gene: 10. The CDR3 covers 15 residues. CDR1 is SEHNR and CDR2 is FQNEAQ in the germline V gene (reference sequence). CDR3: CASSSDRVWMYEQYF. The DNA for the CDR3 is TGTGCCAGCAGCTCAGACAGGGTTTGGATGTACGAGCAGTACTTC.

The rearrangement uses TRBV20-1 and TRBJ2-7; perhaps TRBD1 as D (6 bases). The V gene's germline CDR1 is DFQATT and CDR2 SNEGSKA (reference sequence). V was trimmed by 2 bases and J by 3 bases, leaving 14 bases between them. The CDR3 loop spans 14 amino acids. The CDR3 nucleotides are TGCAGTGCTAGAACCGGGACATCCCTCTACGAGCAGTACTTC. Amino acids: CSARTGTSLYEQYF.

V usage is TRBV7-8 and J usage is TRBJ1-5; D gene ambiguous. The CDR3 length is 15 residues. The germline V and J ends were trimmed by 1 base and 7 bases, with 14 bases remaining between them. Germline V gene lookup returns CDR1 SGHVS and CDR2 FQNEAQ. The CDR3 nucleotides read TGTGCCAGCAGCTTAGTGGCCACGACGGGGCAGCCCCAGCATTTT. This codes for CASSLVATTGQPQHF.

V is TRBV7-2 and J is TRBJ2-2, with 8 positions matching TRBD2. Per the germline V gene, CDR1 is SGHTA and CDR2 is FQGNSA. CDR3 length: 16 residues. V dropped 7 bases and J dropped 6; count of bases not matched to a gene: 13. CDR3 loop: CASTNRGGGVAGELFF. In nucleotides, the CDR3 is TGTGCCAGCACTAACCGGGGGGGGGGAGTGGCCGGGGAGCTGTTTTTT.

This clonotype has only a few counts. The rearrangement links TRBV7-6 to TRBJ2-7; no clear D gene. Trimming left V 2 bases short and J 3 bases short, with 17 bases between. The CDR3 loop spans 16 amino acids. The germline V gene has CDR1 SGHVS and CDR2 FNYEAQ. The CDR3 protein is CASSLNSNPSVYEQYF. The CDR3 DNA is TGTGCCAGCAGCTTAAATTCGAACCCATCCGTCTACGAGCAGTACTTC.

In its sample, this clonotype was seen many times. The chain joins TRBV7-2 to TRBJ2-5; 7 bases map to TRBD1. Germline CDR1 is SGHTA and CDR2 is FQGNSA. The CDR3 covers 14 residues. The V gene end was trimmed by 5 bases and the J gene end by 2 bases; junction bases not matched to a gene: 5. The CDR3 here is CASSPQGQQETQYF. The CDR3 region has the DNA TGTGCCAGCAGCCCCCAGGGACAGCAAGAGACCCAGTACTTC.

This clonotype was counted a few times. This chain's CDR3 is CAWSGSGGRSLHF. The CDR3 nucleotides read TGTGCCTGGAGTGGATCCGGGGGAAGATCCCTCCACTTT. The chain combines TRBV30 with TRBJ1-6; possibly TRBD1 for D (5 bases). With 1 base removed from V and 14 bases from J, the gap between germline ends came to 15 bases. The CDR3 spans 13 residues. Germline V gives CDR1 GTSNPN, CDR2 SVGIG (reference sequence).

In its sample, this clonotype was seen many times. The CDR3 sequence: CASRLGLRETQYF. In DNA, the CDR3 is TGTGCCAGCAGGCTCGGTCTGAGGGAGACCCAGTACTTC. V gene TRBV6-1 combines with J gene TRBJ2-5, with D hard to call. V lost 6 bases and J 5 bases, leaving 13 bases between the germline ends. The germline gives CDR1 MNHNS, CDR2 SASEGT. CDR3 length: 13 amino acids.

The chain uses TRBV5-1 and TRBJ2-1; D unclear. Germline-derived CDR1 and CDR2 are SGHRS and YFSETQ. The V gene lost 4 bases and the J gene lost 0 bases, with 17 bases spanning the gap. The CDR3 totals 17 residues. CDR3 loop: CASSRTVLADSYNEQFF. In nucleotides, the CDR3 is TGCGCCAGCAGCCGGACGGTTTTGGCGGACTCCTACAATGAGCAGTTCTTC.

The chain uses TRBV20-1 and TRBJ2-5; 7 positions match TRBD2. V lost 1 base and J lost 2; bases outside the gene matches: 13. Germline values: CDR1 DFQATT, CDR2 SNEGSKA (reference sequence). CDR3 size: 17 residues. The CDR3 coding sequence is TGCAGTGCTAGAGGGGGCGGGAGAGGAGTTGGTCAAGAGACCCAGTACTTC. This encodes CSARGGGRGVGQETQYF.

Ten or more counts support this clonotype. The chain is built from TRBV6-1 and TRBJ1-3; D ambiguous. The CDR3 spans 15 residues. Trimming left V 3 bases short and J 4 bases short, with 13 bases between. In germline, CDR1 is MNHNS, CDR2 SASEGT. CDR3 loop: CASSDQLRSGNTIYF. CDR3 nucleotide sequence: TGTGCCAGCAGTGACCAGCTCCGATCAGGAAACACCATATATTTT.

V is TRBV20-1 and J is TRBJ2-5; TRBD1 or TRBD2 may be the D gene (5 bases each). The ends were cut back, 6 bases at V and 5 bases at J, with 19 bases in the middle. This CDR3 has 14 residues. Germline-derived CDR1 and CDR2 are DFQATT and SNEGSKA (reference sequence). CDR3 sequence reads: CSAGRRAGFETQYF. The CDR3 bases are TGCAGTGCGGGACGGCGGGCAGGGTTCGAGACCCAGTACTTC.

There are a few counts of this clonotype. The chain couples TRBV2 to TRBJ1-1; D possibly corresponds to TRBD1 (6 bases). The V end was cut by 4 bases, the J end by 1 base, with 10 bases between. CDR3 length equals 14 residues. Looked up from germline, CDR1 is SNHLY and CDR2 is FYNNEI. The CDR3 DNA follows: TGTGCCAGCAGTGGCCAGGGGACGAACACTGAAGCTTTCTTT. It encodes CASSGQGTNTEAFF.

The V call is TRBV29-1, the J call TRBJ2-7; D perhaps matches TRBD1 (5 bases). The CDR3 contains 11 residues. Germline V gives CDR1 SQVTM, CDR2 ANQGSEA. Trimming took off 8 bases at V and 4 bases at J, with 12 bases between the two ends. The CDR3 protein is CSFSTVYEQYF. CDR3 nucleotide sequence: TGCAGCTTCTCGACAGTGTACGAGCAGTACTTC.

The chain links TRBV7-9 to TRBJ2-4; D is perhaps TRBD2 (5 bases). The ends were cut back, 5 bases at V and 1 base at J, with 15 bases in the middle. The germline gives CDR1 SEHNR, CDR2 FQNEAQ (reference sequence). This CDR3 contains 16 residues. CDR3 region: CASSPRAGMAKNIQYF. The CDR3 region has the DNA TGTGCCAGCAGCCCCCGGGCCGGGATGGCCAAAAACATTCAGTACTTC. The whole variable domain, remainder taken from reference TRBV7-9 and TRBJ2-4, is DTGVSQNPRHKITKRGQNVTFRCDPISEHNRLYWYRQTLGQGPEFLTYFQNEAQLEKSRLLSDRFSAERPKGSFSTLEIQRTEQGDSAMYLCASSPRAGMAKNIQYFGAGTRLSVL.

J is TRBJ1-6 and V is TRBV7-9, with a weak D call TRBD1 (5 bases). V dropped 0 bases and J dropped 10 bases, with 10 bases sitting between them. The germline V gene encodes CDR1 SEHNR and CDR2 FQNEAQ (reference sequence). CDR3 length equals 14 residues. The CDR3 sequence is CASSLAGVRSPLHF. Here the CDR3 DNA reads TGTGCCAGCAGCTTAGCGGGGGTCAGGTCACCCCTCCACTTT.

This clonotype was observed a few times. The chain recombines TRBV10-3 with TRBJ1-5; 9 nucleotides agree with TRBD1. Germline assignment: CDR1 ENHRY and CDR2 SYGVKD. V was clipped by 8 bases and J by 2 bases; unmatched bases: 13. The CDR3 totals 17 residues. This CDR3 is CAICSLNRGRGNQPQHF. Here the CDR3 DNA reads TGTGCCATCTGCAGTCTTAACAGGGGGCGAGGCAATCAGCCCCAGCATTTT.

There are a few counts of this clonotype. V usage is TRBV6-1 and J usage is TRBJ2-7, with 8 bases aligning to TRBD2. In germline, CDR1 is MNHNS, CDR2 SASEGT. Trimming took 2 bases from V and 7 from J; bases not matched to a gene: 10. CDR3 length: 15 residues. CDR3 loop: CASSERAGVSFEQYF. The CDR3 DNA reads as TGTGCCAGCAGTGAAAGAGCGGGAGTATCCTTTGAGCAGTACTTC.

J is TRBJ1-4 and V is TRBV15, with D unresolved. V lost 5 bases and J lost 5, with 9 bases in between. This CDR3 has 13 residues. Germline loops: CDR1 LNHNV, CDR2 YYDKDF (reference sequence). In DNA, the CDR3 is TGTGCCACCAGCCAAGGCAAGAATGAAAAACTGTTTTTT. It translates to CATSQGKNEKLFF.

In its sample, this clonotype was seen many times. The J gene is TRBJ2-5, the V gene TRBV7-9; 7 bases fit TRBD1. Germline CDR1 reads SEHNR; CDR2 reads FQNEAQ (reference sequence). This CDR3 is built from 15 residues. J was trimmed by 2 bases and V by 5 bases; bases with no gene match: 8. This chain's CDR3 is CASSIQTGQQETQYF. The CDR3 coding sequence is TGTGCCAGCAGCATACAGACAGGGCAGCAAGAGACCCAGTACTTC.

This chain links TRBV11-1 with TRBJ2-7, with D possibly matching TRBD2 (6 bases). The CDR3 totals 15 residues. Between the trimmed V and J ends, which lost 5 bases and 2 bases, there was a span of 16 bases. Germline V gives CDR1 SGHAT, CDR2 FQDESV (reference sequence). CDR3 in DNA: TGTGCCAGCAGCGGAGGGTACGGACGAACCTACGAGCAGTACTTC. The encoded protein is CASSGGYGRTYEQYF.